Below are 20 T cell receptor beta chains sequenced from a single sample in a study of blood T cell repertoires in COVID-19. The assay was immunoSEQ multiplex PCR, and TCRdb's table has in-frame clones only and misses some. The sample holds 150,000 or so clones, around 87% seen once. The sequenced sample was peripheral blood. Every receptor here comes from a man between 18 and 29 years old with COVID-19, enrolled during active disease.

The chain employs TRBV9 and TRBJ2-3; the match to TRBD2 covers 10 bases. This CDR3 is built from 16 residues. Trimming at V came to 2 bases and at J to 4 bases, leaving 7 bases not matched to a gene. Germline values: CDR1 SGDLS, CDR2 YYNGEE. In DNA form, the CDR3 reads TGTGCCAGCAGCGTCGCTAGCGGGAGTAGGTCAGATACGCAGTATTTT. Protein: CASSVASGSRSDTQYF.

The rearrangement joins TRBV14 to TRBJ2-1, with D possibly TRBD2 on 5 matching bases. The CDR3 spans 15 residues. Trimming took 1 base from V and 3 from J, leaving 10 bases between them. In germline, CDR1 is SGHDN, CDR2 FVKESK. The CDR3 spells CASSQVQSGYNEQFF. The CDR3 nucleotides read TGTGCCAGCAGCCAAGTGCAGAGCGGCTACAATGAGCAGTTCTTC.

The rearrangement uses TRBV9 and TRBJ1-6; D gene uncertain. This CDR3 has 12 amino acids. Germline-derived CDR1 and CDR2 are SGDLS and YYNGEE. Deletions cut 0 bases from V and 9 bases from J, with 4 bases between. The CDR3 coding sequence is TGTGCCAGCAGCGTAGGGAGTTCACCCCTCCACTTT. It specifies CASSVGSSPLHF.

The J gene is TRBJ1-2, the V gene TRBV19; tentative D call: TRBD1 (5 bases). From germline, CDR1 is LNHDA and CDR2 SQIVND (reference sequence). The length of the CDR3 is 15 residues. V was clipped by 2 bases and J by 7 bases, with 17 bases between them. The CDR3 bases are TGTGCCAGTAGTATAACCCCGGCAGGGAACCTTGGCTACACCTTC. Translated: CASSITPAGNLGYTF.

CDR3 bases: TGTGCCAGCAGCCAGACAGGGGTCAATCAGCCCCAGCATTTT. It yields the protein CASSQTGVNQPQHF. The V and J genes are TRBV11-2 and TRBJ1-5; 8 bases fit TRBD1. The junction had 3 bases not matched to a gene; V was cut back by 5 bases and J by 3 bases. CDR3 length equals 14 residues. Germline V lookup: CDR1 SGHAT, CDR2 FQNNGV. The complete variable domain, with remaining parts taken from reference TRBV11-2 and TRBJ1-5, reads EAGVAQSPRYKIIEKRQSVAFWCNPISGHATLYWYQQILGQGPKLLIQFQNNGVVDDSQLPKDRFSAERLKGVDSTLKIQPAKLEDSAVYLCASSQTGVNQPQHFGDGTRLSIL.

This CDR3 is CASSDPGGSGANVLTF. CDR3 nucleotides: TGTGCCAGCAGTGATCCAGGGGGCTCTGGGGCCAACGTCCTGACTTTC. The J gene is TRBJ2-6, the V gene TRBV28; 7 bases are shared with TRBD1. In germline, CDR1 is MDHEN, CDR2 SYDVKM. V was pared by 5 bases and J by 0 bases, with 4 bases of the junction left unmatched. The CDR3 sequence is 16 residues long.

The V gene is TRBV13, the J gene TRBJ2-7, with 11 bases identical to TRBD1. CDR1 is PRHDT and CDR2 is FYEKMQ in the germline V gene (reference sequence). With V trimmed by 10 bases and J by 7 bases, 12 bases remained unmatched. This CDR3 contains 14 residues. The CDR3 DNA reads TGTGCCACCCGGTTTGGACAGGGGGCGAATGAGCAGTACTTC. Protein product: CATRFGQGANEQYF.

The V gene is TRBV9, the J gene TRBJ1-2; 12 bases agree with TRBD1. The CDR3 spans 15 residues. Germline-derived CDR1 and CDR2 are SGDLS and YYNGEE. The V gene end was trimmed by 4 bases and the J gene end by 5 bases; junction bases not matched to a gene: 6. CDR3 region: CASSPGTGGAYGYTF. The CDR3 coding sequence is TGTGCCAGCAGCCCCGGGACAGGGGGCGCTTATGGCTACACCTTC.

The V call is TRBV19, the J call TRBJ2-7; D might be TRBD1 (6 bases). Germline CDR1 is LNHDA and CDR2 is SQIVND (reference sequence). The CDR3 has 12 amino acids. V was trimmed by 5 bases and J by 2 bases, leaving 7 bases between them. CDR3 nucleotides: TGTGCCAGTAGTCCAGGGGCCTACGAGCAGTACTTC. Amino acid sequence: CASSPGAYEQYF.

This chain connects TRBV4-3 to TRBJ2-7; a possible D gene is TRBD2 (6 bases). The germline V gene encodes CDR1 LGHNA and CDR2 YSLEER. V lost 0 bases and J lost 3, with 18 bases in between. CDR3 size: 17 residues. The DNA for the CDR3 is TGCGCCAGCAGCCAAGAGTGGGACTCCTCATACCACTACGAGCAGTACTTC. Its protein is CASSQEWDSSYHYEQYF.

This chain uses TRBV4-3 with TRBJ1-6, with 8 bases fitting TRBD1. The CDR3 totals 14 residues. The V gene's germline CDR1 is LGHNA and CDR2 YSLEER. After removal of 4 bases from V and 9 bases from J, the junction contained 5 bases not matched to a gene. The CDR3 is CASSPTGDASPLHF. CDR3 sequence (DNA): TGCGCCAGCAGCCCGACAGGGGATGCTTCACCCCTCCACTTT.

This clone turned up a few times. The rearrangement uses TRBV5-4 and TRBJ1-2, with D unresolved. V lost 2 bases to trimming and J lost 2 bases, with 7 bases between them. The germline CDR1 and CDR2 sequences are SGHNT and YYREEE (reference sequence). The CDR3 sequence is 13 residues long. The CDR3 DNA sequence: TGTGCCAGCAGCTTAATGCGAAACTATGGCTACACCTTC. Residues: CASSLMRNYGYTF.

In nucleotides, the CDR3 is TGTGCCAGCAGTTACGCCCGGGACAGCCTCAATCAGCCCCAGCATTTT. It yields the protein CASSYARDSLNQPQHF. The chain is built from TRBV6-5 and TRBJ1-5; the match to TRBD1 covers 7 bases. This CDR3 is built from 16 residues. With V trimmed by 2 bases and J by 3 bases, 7 bases remained unmatched. CDR1 and CDR2 (germline): MNHEY, SVGAGI.

This chain joins TRBV6-5 and TRBJ2-5; TRBD1 is a possible D gene (6 bases). Germline V lookup: CDR1 MNHEY, CDR2 SVGAGI. CDR3 size: 12 residues. With 6 bases removed from V and 6 bases from J, the gap between germline ends came to 11 bases. CDR3 residues: CASRDRAKTQYF. CDR3 sequence (DNA): TGTGCCAGCAGGGACAGAGCAAAGACCCAGTACTTC.

The rearrangement uses TRBV4-1 and TRBJ1-1, with unresolved D. The length of the CDR3 is 15 residues. Germline V gives CDR1 MGHRA, CDR2 YSYEKL. Between the trimmed V and J ends, which lost 1 base and 0 bases, there was a span of 9 bases. For the CDR3, the DNA is TGCGCCAGCAGCCAAGCTGAGCCTATGAACACTGAAGCTTTCTTT. Protein: CASSQAEPMNTEAFF.

This chain links TRBV23-1 with TRBJ2-7, with 7 positions matching TRBD1. TRBV23-1 is treated as an ORF (open reading frame) with a function not yet certain. With 6 bases clipped from V and 4 bases from J, the junction kept 15 bases outside the gene matches. The CDR3 extends over 16 amino acids. The CDR3 DNA follows: TGCGCCAGCAGACAAAAAGGGGGACAGCTAGCTTACGAGCAGTACTTC. Protein sequence: CASRQKGGQLAYEQYF.

As concerns this clone: A read error may account for a junction end that differs from germline. This chain links TRBV5-1 with TRBJ1-4; D is ambiguous. The CDR3 contains 16 residues. From germline, CDR1 is SGHRS and CDR2 YFSETQ. The CDR3 DNA is TGCGCCAGCAGCTTATCCTACGGAGCAACTAATGAAAAACTGCTTTTT. Amino acids: CASSLSYGATNEKLLF.

The V gene is TRBV7-3, the J gene TRBJ1-1; D may be TRBD1 (5 bases). CDR1 and CDR2 (germline): SGHTA, FQGTGA. V shed 5 bases and J shed 8 bases, with 15 bases lying between them. This CDR3 has 13 residues. The CDR3 region has the DNA TGTGCCAGCAGCCCCCCCGGGGGGTGGGAAGCTTTCTTT. Encoded protein: CASSPPGGWEAFF.

This chain joins TRBV27 and TRBJ1-1, with a possible D match to TRBD1 (6 bases). V dropped 5 bases and J dropped 7 bases, with 14 bases sitting between them. Per the germline V gene, CDR1 is MNHEY and CDR2 is SMNVEV (reference sequence). CDR3 length: 13 amino acids. The DNA of the CDR3 is TGTGCCAGCAGTGTGACAGGATGGGGTGAAGCTTTCTTT. Translated: CASSVTGWGEAFF.

The chain combines TRBV7-3 with TRBJ2-5, with a possible D match to TRBD1 (8 bases). Trimming removed 5 bases at V and 1 base at J, with 20 bases between. Looked up from germline, CDR1 is SGHTA and CDR2 is FQGTGA. This CDR3 region has 17 residues. CDR3 DNA sequence: TGTGCCAGCAGCCCCCGGGGGGCAGGGGGCCCCCAAGAGACCCAGTACTTC. This sequence encodes CASSPRGAGGPQETQYF.